Below are 27 T cell receptor beta chains sequenced from a single sample in a study of blood T cell repertoires in COVID-19. Produced via immunoSEQ multiplex PCR; TCRdb's table is partial and in-frame only. The table has more than 200,000 clones, 70% to 90% seen once. Sequences were obtained from peripheral blood. All receptors derive from a man in his thirties or forties with active or convalescent COVID-19.

The rearrangement uses TRBV4-1 and TRBJ2-3; TRBD2 aligns across 7 bases. J gave up 1 base and V 5 bases, and 3 bases lay outside the gene matches. The CDR3 is 14 residues long. The germline CDR1 and CDR2 sequences are MGHRA and YSYEKL. The CDR3 region is CASSKAGGTDTQYF. The CDR3 coding sequence is TGCGCCAGCAGCAAGGCGGGGGGCACAGATACGCAGTATTTT.

The chain couples TRBV2 to TRBJ1-4; D might be TRBD1 (5 bases). The CDR3 runs to 15 residues. The germline V gene has CDR1 SNHLY and CDR2 FYNNEI. Deletions cut 7 bases from V and 8 bases from J, with 20 bases between. CDR3: CASKLKEGLGEKLFF. The CDR3 coding sequence is TGTGCCAGCAAACTAAAGGAGGGGTTGGGGGAAAAACTGTTTTTT.

The gene calls are TRBV6-4 and TRBJ1-3; 7 nucleotides align to TRBD1. This CDR3 region has 18 residues. Looked up from germline, CDR1 is MRHNA and CDR2 is SNTAGT. V lost 7 bases to trimming and J lost 3 bases; unmatched junction nucleotides: 18. This chain's CDR3 is CASTPCDREGWSGNTIYF. The CDR3 region has the DNA TGTGCCAGCACTCCCTGCGACAGGGAAGGATGGAGTGGAAACACCATATATTTT.

The chain couples TRBV7-7 to TRBJ2-2, with TRBD2 as a possible D gene (5 bases). The CDR3 runs 15 residues. Per the germline V gene, CDR1 is SSHAT and CDR2 is FNYEAQ (reference sequence). Trimming cost V 1 base and J 7 bases, with 13 bases left between them. In nucleotides, the CDR3 is TGTGCCAGCAGCTTAGGAAACCGGGGAGTCGGGGAGCTGTTTTTT. Encoded protein: CASSLGNRGVGELFF.

This clone was observed a single time. The chain couples TRBV5-6 to TRBJ2-7; TRBD1 might be the D (5 bases). Trimming left V 4 bases short and J 5 bases short, with 22 bases between. The length of the CDR3 is 16 residues. CDR1 is SGHDT, CDR2 YYEEEE, per germline. The CDR3 region is CASSPRQSSLFHEQYF. DNA of the CDR3: TGTGCCAGCAGCCCCCGACAGAGTAGTTTGTTCCACGAGCAGTACTTC.

The V gene is TRBV6-1, the J gene TRBJ1-1; possibly TRBD1 for D (6 bases). CDR3 length: 16 residues. Germline V gives CDR1 MNHNS, CDR2 SASEGT. V was trimmed by 4 bases and J by 1 base, leaving 16 bases between them. CDR3 residues: CASSGPTGFGNTEAFF. CDR3 nucleotide sequence: TGTGCCAGCAGTGGACCTACAGGGTTCGGGAACACTGAAGCTTTCTTT.

This clone was seen only once. The chain is built from TRBV7-3 and TRBJ1-1; D call uncertain. The germline CDR1 and CDR2 sequences are SGHTA and FQGTGA. The CDR3 has 15 amino acids. Trimming took off 3 bases at V and 1 base at J, with 12 bases between the two ends. CDR3 sequence (DNA): TGTGCCAGCAGCTTGGACGGGGTTCGGAACACTGAAGCTTTCTTT. Translating it yields CASSLDGVRNTEAFF. The full variable domain, with the rest looked up from reference TRBV7-3 and TRBJ1-1, is GAGVSQTPSNKVTEKGKYVELRCDPISGHTALYWYRQSLGQGPEFLIYFQGTGAADDSGLPNDRFFAVRPEGSVSTLKIQRTERGDSAVYLCASSLDGVRNTEAFFGQGTRLTVV.

This chain joins TRBV18 and TRBJ1-2, with TRBD1 as a possible D gene (6 bases). Germline CDR1 reads KGHSH; CDR2 reads LQKENI. The V and J ends lost 3 bases and 3 bases respectively, with 11 bases between them. The CDR3 covers 14 residues. The CDR3 is CASSPGGADYGYTF. The CDR3 nucleotides read TGTGCCAGCTCACCCGGGGGGGCGGACTATGGCTACACCTTC.

The J gene is TRBJ1-2, the V gene TRBV4-2; 8 bases are a match to TRBD1. This CDR3 region has 14 residues. Germline CDR1 and CDR2: LGHNA and YNFKEQ. V dropped 0 bases and J dropped 8; count of bases not matched to a gene: 5. CDR3 region: CASSQDGTGGGYTF. DNA for the CDR3: TGTGCCAGCAGCCAAGATGGGACAGGTGGCGGCTACACCTTC.

Comment on this clone: It may be a read error: a sequence one base away is much more abundant. The chain uses TRBV3-1 (or the pseudogene TRBV3-2) and TRBJ1-4; 9 nucleotides align to TRBD1. The CDR3 is 14 amino acids. Germline-derived CDR1 and CDR2 are LGHDT and YNNKEL (reference sequence). J was trimmed by 5 bases and V by 5 bases; bases with no gene match: 3. The CDR3 sequence: CASSSGTGNEKLFF. CDR3 sequence (DNA): TGTGCCAGCAGCTCCGGGACAGGGAATGAAAAACTGTTTTTT.

This sequence joins TRBV4-3 and TRBJ2-5; D is perhaps TRBD2 (5 bases). Trimming took off 4 bases at V and 2 bases at J, with 14 bases between the two ends. CDR3 size: 15 residues. The germline CDR1 and CDR2 sequences are LGHNA and YSLEER. The chain's CDR3 is CASSPTSGVQETQYF. CDR3 coding DNA: TGCGCCAGCAGCCCCACCTCCGGGGTGCAAGAGACCCAGTACTTC.

This sequence joins TRBV3-1 (or the pseudogene TRBV3-2) and TRBJ2-7; D perhaps matches TRBD2 (5 bases). Trimming removed 0 bases from V and 0 bases from J, with 12 bases in between. In germline, CDR1 is LGHDT, CDR2 YNNKEL (reference sequence). The CDR3 is 16 amino acids. CDR3 in DNA: TGTGCCAGCAGCCAAGAGGCGGCGCGGGCCTCCTACGAGCAGTACTTC. It encodes CASSQEAARASYEQYF.

This clone was detected a few times. The V and J genes are TRBV5-1 and TRBJ1-3, with D hard to call. CDR1 SGHRS and CDR2 YFSETQ come from the germline V gene. Trimming removed 0 bases from V and 2 bases from J, with 6 bases in between. The CDR3 is made up of 14 amino acids. This CDR3 reads CASSLETPGNTIYF. CDR3 DNA: TGCGCCAGCAGCTTGGAAACACCTGGAAACACCATATATTTT.

The V gene is TRBV27, the J gene TRBJ1-5; D gene ambiguous. Trimming took 2 bases from V and 1 from J, leaving 3 bases between them. The CDR3 runs to 13 residues. Germline CDR1 reads MNHEY; CDR2 reads SMNVEV (reference sequence). CDR3 region: CASSLTSNQPQHF. Written as DNA, the CDR3 is TGTGCCAGCAGTTTAACAAGCAATCAGCCCCAGCATTTT.

The chain employs TRBV5-1 and TRBJ2-7; unclear D gene. V dropped 4 bases and J dropped 6 bases, with 11 bases sitting between them. This CDR3 contains 12 residues. The germline V gene encodes CDR1 SGHRS and CDR2 YFSETQ. The CDR3 bases are TGCGCCAGCAGCCGTGGGCCTCGCGAGCAGTACTTC. Translating it yields CASSRGPREQYF.

This chain connects TRBV5-5 to TRBJ1-1; TRBD1 might be the D (5 bases). CDR1 SGHKS and CDR2 YYEKEE come from the germline V gene (reference sequence). V was cut by 4 bases and J by 4 bases, with 14 bases left in between. The CDR3 runs to 14 residues. CDR3 residues: CASSRLQGITEAFF. The CDR3 DNA follows: TGTGCCAGCAGCCGACTTCAGGGAATCACTGAAGCTTTCTTT.

This chain joins TRBV4-1 and TRBJ1-2; D is ambiguous. The germline V gene has CDR1 MGHRA and CDR2 YSYEKL. This CDR3 region has 14 residues. V was clipped by 0 bases and J by 2 bases, with 7 bases between them. The CDR3 loop reads CASSQDFGNYGYTF. DNA of the CDR3: TGCGCCAGCAGCCAAGACTTTGGCAACTATGGCTACACCTTC.

V is TRBV3-1 (or the pseudogene TRBV3-2) and J is TRBJ2-5; D is perhaps TRBD2 (6 bases). V shed 3 bases and J shed 7 bases, with 12 bases lying between them. Per the germline V gene, CDR1 is LGHDT and CDR2 is YNNKEL (reference sequence). The CDR3 runs to 13 residues. The CDR3 nucleotides read TGTGCCAGCAGCCACGGGGGACTTCGGACCCAGTACTTC. Amino acids: CASSHGGLRTQYF.

V and J are TRBV2 and TRBJ2-2; 9 nucleotides match TRBD2. V lost 6 bases and J lost 5; bases outside the gene matches: 10. The CDR3 runs to 16 residues. Looked up from germline, CDR1 is SNHLY and CDR2 is FYNNEI. As DNA, the CDR3 is TGTGCCAGCAGCGTAGTGGCGGGGGGGATTACCGGGGAGCTGTTTTTT. It is translated as CASSVVAGGITGELFF. The variable domain in full, completed from reference TRBV2 and TRBJ2-2, reads EPEVTQTPSHQVTQMGQEVILRCVPISNHLYFYWYRQILGQKVEFLVSFYNNEISEKSEIFDDQFSVERPDGSNFTLKIRSTKLEDSAMYFCASSVVAGGITGELFFGEGSRLTVL.

This clone was seen once. The rearrangement uses TRBV7-8 and TRBJ2-7; 11 bases agree with TRBD2. CDR1 is SGHVS, CDR2 FQNEAQ, per germline. V shed 5 bases, J shed 4 bases, and the junction held 7 bases outside the gene matches. The CDR3 is 15 amino acids. The DNA of the CDR3 is TGTGCCAGCAGCCGAAGAACTAGCGGGGGATACGAGCAGTACTTC. This sequence encodes CASSRRTSGGYEQYF. Full variable domain (missing parts from reference TRBV7-8 and TRBJ2-7): GAGVSQSPRYKVAKRGQDVALRCDPISGHVSLFWYQQALGQGPEFLTYFQNEAQLDKSGLPSDRFFAERPEGSVSTLKIQRTQQEDSAVYLCASSRRTSGGYEQYFGPGTRLTVT.

This chain joins TRBV7-6 and TRBJ1-1, with D unclear. This CDR3 has 14 residues. Germline V CDR1 and CDR2: SGHVS, FNYEAQ. V was cut by 3 bases and J by 1 base, with 9 bases left in between. Here the CDR3 DNA reads TGTGCCAGCAGCTTGTCCACATCGAACACTGAAGCTTTCTTT. Translation: CASSLSTSNTEAFF.

This clone turned up a few times. J is TRBJ2-3 and V is TRBV7-8, with 9 bases lining up with TRBD1. Germline V gene lookup returns CDR1 SGHVS and CDR2 FQNEAQ. V lost 7 bases to trimming and J lost 3 bases; unmatched junction nucleotides: 14. The CDR3 is made up of 17 amino acids. The CDR3 is CASTSRGGTGLTDTQYF. The CDR3 DNA is TGTGCCAGCACCTCGCGGGGAGGGACAGGGTTGACAGATACGCAGTATTTT.

The sample holds a few counts of this clone. This chain joins TRBV30 and TRBJ1-6, with D possibly matching TRBD1 (6 bases). This CDR3 spans 14 amino acids. Germline CDR1 GTSNPN, CDR2 SVGIG (reference sequence). Trimming took off 1 base at V and 2 bases at J, with 6 bases between the two ends. The CDR3 DNA follows: TGTGCCTGGAGTGGGACAGCCTATAATTCACCCCTCCACTTT. This translates into CAWSGTAYNSPLHF.

The chain combines TRBV18 with TRBJ1-2, with no clear D. This CDR3 contains 13 residues. Trimming stripped 3 bases from V and 7 bases from J, with 12 bases between. Germline values: CDR1 KGHSH, CDR2 LQKENI. The CDR3 nucleotides read TGTGCCAGCTCACCCTTGGCAGATGGTGGCTACACCTTC. Residues: CASSPLADGGYTF.

This clone was detected once. The gene calls are TRBV5-1 and TRBJ2-5; no clear D gene. CDR1 and CDR2 (germline): SGHRS, YFSETQ. This CDR3 spans 14 amino acids. Trimming pared 2 bases from V and 2 bases from J, leaving 10 bases between. The CDR3 sequence: CASSFRSGQETQYF. CDR3 coding DNA: TGCGCCAGCAGCTTTAGGTCCGGGCAAGAGACCCAGTACTTC.

V and J are TRBV4-1 and TRBJ1-1; possibly TRBD1 for D (5 bases). Germline V gene data show CDR1 as MGHRA and CDR2 as YSYEKL. This CDR3 contains 16 residues. Trimming stripped 4 bases from V and 0 bases from J, with 15 bases between. As DNA, the CDR3 is TGCGCCAGCAGCCTAAGTACAGGTACCATGAACACTGAAGCTTTCTTT. Protein: CASSLSTGTMNTEAFF.

In DNA form, the CDR3 reads TGTGCCAGCAGCTTACCGGGACAGGGGCTTGGCGAGCAGTACTTC. Protein sequence: CASSLPGQGLGEQYF. The rearrangement uses TRBV7-2 and TRBJ2-7, with 10 nucleotides matching TRBD1. This CDR3 spans 15 amino acids. With 2 bases clipped from V and 6 bases from J, the junction kept 7 bases outside the gene matches. Germline CDR1 and CDR2: SGHTA and FQGNSA.